The 20 T cell receptor beta chains presented below share a single source sample, sequenced in a study of blood T cell repertoires in COVID-19. Produced via immunoSEQ multiplex PCR; TCRdb's table is partial and in-frame only. The sample records 250,000 to 300,000 clones, roughly 86% being singletons. Sequences were obtained from peripheral blood. The receptors were sampled from a woman aged 25 to 45 with acute or convalescent COVID-19.

The count of this clone is one. The V gene is TRBV30, the J gene TRBJ1-5; TRBD1 matches 8 bases. Trimming cost V 3 bases and J 6 bases; bases outside gene matches: 10. CDR1 and CDR2 from the germline V gene are GTSNPN and SVGIG (reference sequence). The CDR3 spans 15 residues. CDR3 sequence reads: CAWRGGQGGGQPQHF. CDR3 DNA: TGTGCCTGGAGAGGCGGACAGGGTGGGGGTCAGCCCCAGCATTTT.

The chain combines TRBV19 with TRBJ2-2; TRBD1 is a possible D gene (7 bases). V lost 8 bases to trimming and J lost 4 bases, with 17 bases between them. The CDR3 runs 15 residues. Germline V CDR1 and CDR2: LNHDA, SQIVND (reference sequence). The CDR3 sequence is CASGLRGRGTGELFF. In nucleotides, the CDR3 is TGTGCCAGTGGCTTAAGGGGGCGGGGCACCGGGGAGCTGTTTTTT.

This clone was recorded once. This sequence joins TRBV6-5 and TRBJ2-1; 8 bases match TRBD2. The V segment lost 0 bases and the J segment 4 bases; nucleotides outside the gene matches: 2. Germline V gene sequence: CDR1 MNHEY, CDR2 SVGAGI. CDR3 length: 15 residues. In DNA form, the CDR3 reads TGTGCCAGCAGTTACTCAACGGGAGGGTACAATGAGCAGTTCTTC. This encodes CASSYSTGGYNEQFF.

This rearrangement joins TRBV19 to TRBJ2-1, with D possibly being TRBD2 (7 bases). The V gene lost 7 bases and the J gene lost 0 bases, with 22 bases spanning the gap. Germline CDR1 LNHDA, CDR2 SQIVND (reference sequence). The CDR3 contains 18 residues. In nucleotides, the CDR3 is TGTGCCAGTAACCCGGGGGCGGGGGAGTGGAGCTCCTACAATGAGCAGTTCTTC. Its translation is CASNPGAGEWSSYNEQFF.

The rearrangement uses TRBV16 and TRBJ2-1; TRBD2 agrees at 7 bases. Germline CDR1 reads KGHSY; CDR2 reads FQNENV. The CDR3 totals 14 residues. J was trimmed by 0 bases and V by 8 bases; bases with no gene match: 4. The CDR3: CASVRTSSYNEQFF. CDR3 nucleotides: TGTGCCAGCGTTCGGACTAGCTCCTACAATGAGCAGTTCTTC.

The V gene is TRBV6-6, the J gene TRBJ2-7; D remains unclear. V lost 8 bases, J lost 3 bases, and 23 bases lay in between. The CDR3 runs to 16 residues. Germline V CDR1 and CDR2: MNHNY, SVGAGI (reference sequence). The CDR3: CASSPYFSDFIYEQYF. CDR3 sequence (DNA): TGTGCCAGCTCCCCTTACTTCAGCGATTTCATCTACGAGCAGTACTTC.

V usage is TRBV27 and J usage is TRBJ1-5; D may be TRBD1 (6 bases). Germline CDR1 reads MNHEY; CDR2 reads SMNVEV (reference sequence). The CDR3 has 14 residues. The germline V and J ends were trimmed by 4 bases and 3 bases, with 10 bases remaining between them. In nucleotides, the CDR3 is TGTGCCAGCAGTTCGGACAGCCCCAATCAGCCCCAGCATTTT. Residues: CASSSDSPNQPQHF.

This chain links TRBV25-1 with TRBJ1-4, with D unresolved. V was clipped by 2 bases and J by 8 bases, with 3 bases between them. The CDR3 runs 11 residues. Germline V gives CDR1 MGHDK, CDR2 SYGVNS. The CDR3 DNA reads as TGTGCCAGCAGTGAACAGGAAAAACTGTTTTTT. It specifies CASSEQEKLFF.

The rearrangement links TRBV27 to TRBJ2-1, with 8 bases aligning to TRBD2. V lost 5 bases to trimming and J lost 10 bases; unmatched junction nucleotides: 4. The V gene's germline CDR1 is MNHEY and CDR2 SMNVEV (reference sequence). The CDR3 spans 12 residues. The CDR3 nucleotides read TGTGCCAGCAGTCCGGGGGGGCGGGAGCAGTTCTTC. Encoded protein: CASSPGGREQFF.

The V call is TRBV6-5, the J call TRBJ2-7, with 10 bases that match TRBD1. The ends lost 5 bases at V and 6 bases at J; junction bases unmatched: 7. The CDR3 length is 14 residues. Germline V lookup: CDR1 MNHEY, CDR2 SVGAGI. DNA for the CDR3: TGTGCCAGCAGTCCCGGGACAGGGGCTCGCGAGCAGTACTTC. This encodes CASSPGTGAREQYF.

The rearrangement uses TRBV3-1 (or the pseudogene TRBV3-2) and TRBJ1-4; TRBD1 might be the D (6 bases). V lost 8 bases and J 2 bases, leaving 15 bases between the germline ends. Germline V CDR1 and CDR2: LGHDT, YNNKEL (reference sequence). The CDR3 loop spans 15 amino acids. The CDR3 DNA reads as TGTGCCAGCTCAACAGCGAGGGGGACTAATGAAAAACTGTTTTTT. Its protein product is CASSTARGTNEKLFF.

V and J are TRBV19 and TRBJ2-1; possible D gene TRBD2, 6 bases. Germline V gene sequence: CDR1 LNHDA, CDR2 SQIVND (reference sequence). CDR3 length: 15 amino acids. Trimming removed 1 base at V and 1 base at J, with 8 bases between. This chain's CDR3 is CASSIAGTSYNEQFF. CDR3 coding DNA: TGTGCCAGTAGTATAGCTGGGACTTCCTACAATGAGCAGTTCTTC.

This sequence joins TRBV11-1 and TRBJ1-6, with D uncertain. The CDR3 loop spans 14 amino acids. Germline CDR1 reads SGHAT; CDR2 reads FQDESV (reference sequence). V was clipped by 6 bases and J by 5 bases, with 11 bases between them. CDR3 residues: CASSHWGDNSPLHF. The CDR3 DNA sequence: TGTGCCAGCAGTCACTGGGGAGATAATTCACCCCTCCACTTT.

The J gene is TRBJ2-2, the V gene TRBV7-6, with 7 positions matching TRBD1. This CDR3 spans 16 amino acids. V shed 3 bases and J 3 bases; nucleotides not matched to a gene: 7. Per the germline V gene, CDR1 is SGHVS and CDR2 is FNYEAQ. CDR3 sequence (DNA): TGTGCCAGCAGCTTTAGGAGCAGGGGGTACACCGGGGAGCTGTTTTTT. Translation: CASSFRSRGYTGELFF.

This chain uses TRBV28 with TRBJ2-1; TRBD2 agrees at 7 bases. V trimming: 7 bases; J trimming: 0 bases; junction bases outside the gene matches: 9. From germline, CDR1 is MDHEN and CDR2 SYDVKM. CDR3 length equals 16 residues. The CDR3 is CASTPSGASSYNEQFF. The CDR3 bases are TGTGCCAGCACTCCAAGCGGGGCGAGCTCCTACAATGAGCAGTTCTTC.

V and J are TRBV14 and TRBJ2-1, with D perhaps TRBD1 (7 bases). The CDR3 consists of 15 residues. Between the trimmed V and J ends, which lost 5 bases and 7 bases, there was a span of 18 bases. The germline gives CDR1 SGHDN, CDR2 FVKESK. CDR3 protein: CASSEGGGSGNEQFF. The CDR3 coding sequence is TGTGCCAGCAGCGAAGGAGGGGGCAGTGGGAATGAGCAGTTCTTC.

The genes are TRBV9 and TRBJ1-1; D perhaps matches TRBD1 (5 bases). Trimming removed 0 bases from V and 3 bases from J, with 12 bases in between. The length of the CDR3 is 15 residues. The germline V gene encodes CDR1 SGDLS and CDR2 YYNGEE. The CDR3 spells CASSVVRGGDTEAFF. As DNA, the CDR3 is TGTGCCAGCAGCGTAGTGAGGGGAGGTGACACTGAAGCTTTCTTT. Full variable domain (outside the CDR3, taken from reference TRBV9 and TRBJ1-1): DSGVTQTPKHLITATGQRVTLRCSPRSGDLSVYWYQQSLDQGLQFLIQYYNGEERAKGNILERFSAQQFPDLHSELNLSSLELGDSALYFCASSVVRGGDTEAFFGQGTRLTVV.

The chain recombines TRBV10-1 with TRBJ2-2, with D possibly matching TRBD2 (5 bases). The CDR3 has 13 residues. The V end was cut by 6 bases, the J end by 4 bases, with 9 bases between. CDR1 and CDR2 from the germline V gene are WNHNN and SYGVQD (reference sequence). The CDR3 region is CASRRGTTGELFF. Written as DNA, the CDR3 is TGCGCCAGCAGACGGGGTACCACCGGGGAGCTGTTTTTT.

The chain couples TRBV6-5 to TRBJ1-1, with TRBD1 matching 9 bases. CDR3 length: 14 residues. In germline, CDR1 is MNHEY, CDR2 SVGAGI. The V gene end was trimmed by 5 bases and the J gene end by 5 bases; junction bases not matched to a gene: 6. The CDR3: CASSIPGTGTEAFF. CDR3 bases: TGTGCCAGCAGTATACCCGGGACAGGGACTGAAGCTTTCTTT.

The V and J genes are TRBV9 and TRBJ2-5; 7 positions match TRBD2. V shed 0 bases and J 2 bases; nucleotides not matched to a gene: 4. Germline V gives CDR1 SGDLS, CDR2 YYNGEE. This CDR3 spans 15 amino acids. The CDR3 region is CASSVGPGRQETQYF. Written as DNA, the CDR3 is TGTGCCAGCAGCGTAGGTCCCGGGAGGCAAGAGACCCAGTACTTC.